A selection of T cell receptor beta chains follows, all from one sample in a study of shared clonotypes between healthy human individuals. Sequencing used immunoSEQ multiplex PCR; TCRdb keeps in-frame clones, though not all of them. In the table there are about 1.1 million clones, approximately 75% of which are singletons. Sequenced sample: memory CD4+ T cells from PBMCs. These receptor sequences come from a man aged 18 to 35 in good health. Some clones in this sample may be carry-over from other donors' samples. Both conserved end residues are part of each CDR3. A D gene is named only where the DNA matches it firmly. Rows may omit the clone size; those that give it use once, few, many or a size class.

j_call	d_call	v_call	cdr3_length	clone_size	cdr3_aa	cdr3_nt
TRBJ2-3	NA	TRBV7-3	13	NA	CASSLNRWDTQYF	TGTGCCAGCAGCTTAAACCGATGGGATACGCAGTATTTT
TRBJ1-1	TRBD1	TRBV28	13	NA	CASSQGGTTEAFF	TGTGCCAGCAGTCAGGGGGGGACTACTGAAGCTTTCTTT
TRBJ1-1	NA	TRBV7-6	13	once	CASSLVTNTEAFF	TGTGCCAGCAGCTTAGTCACAAACACTGAAGCTTTCTTT
TRBJ2-7	NA	TRBV28	14	NA	CASSLWGGSYEQYF	TGTGCCAGCAGTTTATGGGGCGGTTCCTACGAGCAGTACTTC
TRBJ2-7	TRBD2	TRBV28	19	once	CASSPPTFLTSGSSYEQYF	TGTGCCAGCAGCCCACCTACCTTCTTGACTAGCGGGAGCTCCTACGAGCAGTACTTC
TRBJ2-7	NA	TRBV4-1	16	NA	CASSQESRTATYEQYF	TGCGCCAGCAGCCAAGAATCCAGGACAGCGACCTACGAGCAGTACTTC
TRBJ2-1	NA	TRBV5-4	14	NA	CASSLALLNNEQFF	TGTGCCAGCAGCTTGGCCTTATTGAACAATGAGCAGTTCTTC
TRBJ1-5	TRBD1	TRBV2	15	few	CASSGEGQGAQPQHF	TGTGCCAGCAGTGGAGAGGGACAGGGGGCTCAGCCCCAGCATTTT
TRBJ2-2	TRBD1	TRBV10-3	13	NA	CAIGTGNTGELFF	TGTGCCATAGGGACAGGGAACACCGGGGAGCTGTTTTTT
TRBJ2-1	NA	TRBV29-1	17	few	CSVEGRMDGSSYNEQFF	TGCAGCGTTGAAGGACGTATGGATGGGAGCTCCTACAATGAGCAGTTCTTC
TRBJ2-3	TRBD2	TRBV19	17	NA	CASRSSGRALHTDTQYF	TGTGCCAGTAGATCCAGCGGGAGGGCCCTACACACAGATACGCAGTATTTT
TRBJ1-2	NA	TRBV5-1	12	once	CATGGLGYGYTF	TGCGCCACCGGGGGCCTGGGATATGGCTACACCTTC
TRBJ2-7	NA	TRBV28	15	NA	CASSLSGVLVHEQYF	TGTGCCAGCAGTTTATCGGGAGTCCTGGTCCACGAGCAGTACTTC
TRBJ2-4	NA	TRBV6-6	15	NA	CASSYSAGERNIQYF	TGTGCCAGCAGTTACTCGGCAGGGGAGAGAAACATTCAGTACTTC
TRBJ2-3	NA	TRBV7-9	16	NA	CASSLPGDSQGDTQYF	TGTGCCAGTAGCTTGCCTGGGGACTCCCAGGGTGATACGCAGTATTTT
TRBJ2-3	NA	TRBV6-1	14	NA	CASSAGQITDTQYF	TGTGCCAGCAGTGCCGGACAGATCACAGATACGCAGTATTTT
TRBJ2-5	NA	TRBV7-7	16	few	CASSLAWGGGLETQYF	TGTGCTAGCAGCTTAGCGTGGGGAGGGGGCCTGGAGACCCAGTACTTC
TRBJ2-7	NA	TRBV5-5	16	NA	CASSRTGGASSYEQYF	TGTGCCAGCAGCAGAACAGGGGGGGCTAGCTCCTACGAGCAGTACTTC
TRBJ2-7	NA	TRBV5-6	14	NA	CASSSLGKDYEQYF	TGTGCCAGCAGCTCCCTGGGGAAAGACTACGAGCAGTACTTC
TRBJ2-3	NA	TRBV28	15	NA	CASSLFRGARDTQYF	TGTGCCAGCAGTTTATTTCGGGGGGCGAGGGATACGCAGTATTTT
TRBJ2-2	NA	TRBV11-2	13	NA	CASSLARGGELFF	TGTGCCAGCAGCTTAGCGCGGGGTGGGGAGCTGTTTTTT
TRBJ1-2	TRBD1	TRBV7-9	15	NA	CASSRGDSLVRGYTF	TGTGCCAGCAGCAGGGGGGACAGCCTGGTTCGGGGCTACACCTTC
TRBJ2-1	TRBD2	TRBV7-6	16	NA	CASSPATSGSYNEQFF	TGTGCCAGCAGCCCGGCAACTAGCGGGAGCTACAATGAGCAGTTCTTC
TRBJ2-2	TRBD2	TRBV2	16	NA	CASSAASGSTTGELFF	TGTGCCAGCAGTGCGGCTAGCGGGAGTACGACCGGGGAGCTGTTTTTT
TRBJ1-2	NA	TRBV5-5	13	NA	CASSYDMNYGYTF	TGTGCCAGCAGCTATGACATGAACTATGGCTACACCTTC